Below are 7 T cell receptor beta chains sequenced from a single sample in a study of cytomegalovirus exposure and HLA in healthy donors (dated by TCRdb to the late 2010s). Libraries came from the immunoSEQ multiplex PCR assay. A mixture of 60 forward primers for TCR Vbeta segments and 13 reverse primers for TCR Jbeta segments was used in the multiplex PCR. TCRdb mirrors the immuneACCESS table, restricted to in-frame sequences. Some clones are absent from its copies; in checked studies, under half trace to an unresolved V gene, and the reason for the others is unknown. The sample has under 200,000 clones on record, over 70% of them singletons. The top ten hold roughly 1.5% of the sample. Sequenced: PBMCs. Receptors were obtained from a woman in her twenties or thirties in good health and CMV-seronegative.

CDR3 sequence: CASSLMGQVNQPQHF. In nucleotides, the CDR3 is TGCGCCAGCAGCTTGATGGGACAGGTCAATCAGCCCCAGCATTTT. The chain couples TRBV5-1 to TRBJ1-5; 8 nucleotides match TRBD1. The CDR3 is made up of 15 amino acids. Germline V gives CDR1 SGHRS, CDR2 YFSETQ. Losses at the gene ends were 1 base for V and 3 bases for J; bases not matched to a gene: 3.

CDR3 amino acids: CASSPGGTSSYEQYF. CDR3 DNA: TGCGCCAGCAGCCCCGGGGGGACCAGCTCCTACGAGCAGTACTTC. V is TRBV5-1 and J is TRBJ2-7; 7 nucleotides align to TRBD2. With V trimmed by 4 bases and J by 0 bases, 7 bases remained unmatched. The germline V gene has CDR1 SGHRS and CDR2 YFSETQ. The CDR3 totals 15 residues.

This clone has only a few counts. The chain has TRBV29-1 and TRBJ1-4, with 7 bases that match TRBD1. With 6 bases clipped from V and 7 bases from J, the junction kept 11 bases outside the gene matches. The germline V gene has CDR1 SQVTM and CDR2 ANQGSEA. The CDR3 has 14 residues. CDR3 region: CSVELGTAGEKLFF. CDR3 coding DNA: TGCAGCGTGGAGCTCGGGACAGCTGGTGAAAAACTGTTTTTT.

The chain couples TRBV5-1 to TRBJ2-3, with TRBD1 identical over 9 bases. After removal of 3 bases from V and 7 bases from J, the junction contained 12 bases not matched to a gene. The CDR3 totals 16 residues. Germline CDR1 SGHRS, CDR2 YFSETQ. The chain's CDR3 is CASSSTGTGSENTQYF. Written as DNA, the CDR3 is TGCGCCAGCAGCTCTACCGGGACAGGGAGCGAGAATACGCAGTATTTT.

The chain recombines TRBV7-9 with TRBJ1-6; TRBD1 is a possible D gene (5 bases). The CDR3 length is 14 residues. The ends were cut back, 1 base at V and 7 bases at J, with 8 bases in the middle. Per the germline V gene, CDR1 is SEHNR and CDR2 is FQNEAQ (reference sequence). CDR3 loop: CASSLVGLNSPLHF. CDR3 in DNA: TGTGCCAGCAGCTTAGTGGGGCTCAATTCACCCCTCCACTTT.

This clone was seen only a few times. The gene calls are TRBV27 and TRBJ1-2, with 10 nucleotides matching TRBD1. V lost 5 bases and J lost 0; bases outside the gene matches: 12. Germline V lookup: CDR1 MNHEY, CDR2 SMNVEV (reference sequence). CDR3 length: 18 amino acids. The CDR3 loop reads CASSELGQGILSNYGYTF. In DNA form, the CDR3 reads TGTGCCAGCAGTGAGCTGGGACAGGGGATTCTATCTAACTATGGCTACACCTTC.

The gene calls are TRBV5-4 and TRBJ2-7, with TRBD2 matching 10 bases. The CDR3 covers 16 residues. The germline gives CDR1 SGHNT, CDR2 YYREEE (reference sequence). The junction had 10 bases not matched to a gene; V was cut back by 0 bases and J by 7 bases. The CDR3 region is CASSLDGAGGPREQYF. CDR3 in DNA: TGTGCCAGCAGCTTGGATGGAGCGGGGGGGCCGAGGGAGCAGTACTTC.